This T cell receptor (beta chain) was captured in a study of identical twins. The germline CDR1 and CDR2 sequences are LGHDT and YNNKEL (reference sequence). The CDR3 is made up of 16 amino acids. The junction had 12 bases not matched to a gene; V was cut back by 2 bases and J by 8 bases. Healthy Caucasians made up all donors. With respect to this clonotype: Its antigen is as yet unknown.

One entry per CDR3 protein results from TCRdb running MiXCR on the 5' RACE reads. The table records 1.5 million to 2 million distinct CDR3 sequences, roughly a third of them present only once. Study-wide results and caveats: Invariant cells of the MAIT and iNKT types might have partly distorted the zero-insertion analyses. In cord blood, abundant beta clonotypes had fewer insertions; memory showed no trend.

The TCR sequence derives from a newborn girl in good health. Sequences were obtained from cord blood. The chain uses TRBV3-1 and TRBJ2-4; TRBD1 aligns across 7 bases. Here the CDR3 reads CASSQSGTAKKDIQYF. CDR3 in DNA: TGTGCCAGCAGCCAATCCGGGACAGCCAAGAAGGACATTCAGTACTTC.